This T cell receptor beta chain was documented in a study of CD8 T cells in ankylosing spondylitis. Germline V lookup: CDR1 LGHDT, CDR2 YNNKEL (reference sequence). V shed 4 bases and J 9 bases; nucleotides not matched to a gene: 3. The CDR3 extends over 13 amino acids. On this clonotype itself: Its cognate antigen is unknown.

With molecular barcodes, quantitative 5'-RACE was used to make the TCR beta libraries. MiXCR, run by TCRdb on the 5' RACE reads, gives a single entry per CDR3 protein. The sample consists of some 700,000 distinct CDR3 sequences, 19% of them appearing once. Study-level points and caveats: Disease-linked clones were CD8+ and relatively rare in peripheral blood. Significantly higher representation of disease-linked clones was reported for matched ankylosing spondylitis synovial fluid. Earlier studies detected some motif variants in reactive arthritis synovial fluid and blood. Ankylosing spondylitis blood appeared to carry a characteristic TCR beta motif of roughly 8 highly homologous variants.

The chain carries TRBV3-1 and TRBJ1-6, with 7 bases that match TRBD1. The TCR comes from a male donor with ankylosing spondylitis. The sample taken for sequencing was blood, either unsorted or a sorted T cell fraction (not recorded which). The CDR3 is CASSPRTGSPLHF. CDR3 bases: TGTGCCAGCAGCCCCCGGACAGGTTCACCCCTCCACTTT.